The sequence of this TCR beta chain was determined in a study of shared clonotypes between healthy human individuals. The study's findings and limits: The study sampled only blood, and tissue repertoires likely differ. Sharing across a few donors was seen in about 5% of naive CD4 clonotypes.

This clone was seen only once. The antigen is unknown. Germline CDR1 reads MNHNS; CDR2 reads SASEGT. Trimming cost V 7 bases and J 2 bases, with 15 bases left between them. CDR3 length: 14 residues. The authors combined CD45RO+ cells with CCR7-negative CD45RA+ TemRA cells as CD8 memory. Every immunoSEQ plate was one replicate of a subset's evenly spread DNA. Libraries were prepared by immunoSEQ multiplex PCR; TCRdb keeps only in-frame clonotypes and omits some of them. The data show more than 550,000 clones, 90% seen once. The receptor was isolated from a man aged 18 to 30 in good health. Some clones in this sample may be carry-over from other donors' samples. The rearrangement joins TRBV6-1 to TRBJ2-7; D is unresolved. The sequenced sample was memory CD8+ T cells from PBMCs. The sample's subset: CD45RO+ cells pooled with CCR7-negative TemRA cells. CDR3 loop: CASKIQLSPYEQYF. As DNA, the CDR3 is TGTGCCAGCAAGATCCAGCTTTCCCCCTACGAGCAGTACTTC.